The source of this T cell receptor (beta chain) is a study of blood T cell repertoires in COVID-19. Overall study: Sample material is recorded as cDNA or gDNA derived from T cells, B-cell-depleted T cells, or PBMCs.

This clone was counted between two and nine times. Germline CDR1 is SQVTM and CDR2 is ANQGSEA. The CDR3 length is 12 residues. V shed 6 bases and J 8 bases; nucleotides not matched to a gene: 7. Per the authors' pipeline: Using reference gene primer amplification, nucleated cell counts were estimated. Produced via immunoSEQ multiplex PCR; TCRdb's table is partial and in-frame only. V and J calls and clone size are as listed in that table; D and trimming were resolved from the DNA. The data hold 90,000 to 150,000 clones, with around 88% observed a single time. Sequencing input: peripheral blood. The receptor's source is a woman in her forties or fifties with active or convalescent COVID-19. This rearrangement joins TRBV29-1 to TRBJ1-1; 9 bases agree with TRBD1. CDR3 nucleotide sequence: TGCAGCGTGGGGGACAGGGCTGTCGAAGCTTTCTTT. Amino acids: CSVGDRAVEAFF.